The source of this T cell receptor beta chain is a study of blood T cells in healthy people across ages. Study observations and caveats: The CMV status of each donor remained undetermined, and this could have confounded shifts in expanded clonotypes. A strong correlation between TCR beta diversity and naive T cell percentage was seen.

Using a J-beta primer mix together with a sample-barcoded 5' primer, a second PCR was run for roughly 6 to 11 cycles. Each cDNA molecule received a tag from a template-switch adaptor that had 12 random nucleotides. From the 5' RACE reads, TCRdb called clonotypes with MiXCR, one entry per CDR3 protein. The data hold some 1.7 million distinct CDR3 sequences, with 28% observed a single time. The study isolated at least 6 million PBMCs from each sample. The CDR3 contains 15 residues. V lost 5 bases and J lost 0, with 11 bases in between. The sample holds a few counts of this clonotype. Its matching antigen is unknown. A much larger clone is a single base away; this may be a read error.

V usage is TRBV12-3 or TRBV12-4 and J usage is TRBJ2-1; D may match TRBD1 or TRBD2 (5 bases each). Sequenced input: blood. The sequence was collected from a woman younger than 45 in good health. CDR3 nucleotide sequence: TGTGCCAGCAGTATGGGGACCCCCTCCTACAATGAGCAGTTCTTC. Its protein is CASSMGTPSYNEQFF.